These T cell receptor beta chains were read from a single sample in a study of early T cells in non-severe SARS-CoV-2 infection. TCRdb ran MiXCR on the 5' RACE reads and lists one entry per CDR3 protein. The sample shows 45,000 to 70,000 distinct CDR3 sequences, around 10% of them seen only once. Source material: whole blood. These receptors were collected from an adult who was a healthcare worker with PCR-confirmed SARS-CoV-2 infection or an uninfected control (not recorded which). CDR3s include the opening cysteine and the closing phenylalanine or tryptophan. The D gene is left open where the match is weak. Clone size is shown for a subset of rows, as once, few, many or a class of expanded clone.

V gene	CDR3 length	clone size	J gene	D gene	CDR3 DNA	CDR3 protein
TRBV7-8	13	many	TRBJ1-1	.	TGTGCCAGCAGCTTAGGAATATACACTGAAGCTTTCTTT	CASSLGIYTEAFF
TRBV6-6	15	many	TRBJ2-3	TRBD2	TGTGCCAGCAGCACTGGACTAGCGCCCTACCAGCCGCAGTATTTT	CASSTGLAPYQPQYF
TRBV7-9	14	few	TRBJ2-6	.	TGTGCCAGCACCTTAGCGTATGGGGCCAACGTCCTGACTTTC	CASTLAYGANVLTF
TRBV12-3/TRBV12-4	14	.	TRBJ2-5	.	TGTGCCAGCAGCTATCAGGGGTCTCAAGAGACCCAGTACTTC	CASSYQGSQETQYF
TRBV27	14	few	TRBJ2-2	.	TGTGCCAGCAGTAGACTACAAAACACCGGGGAGCTGTTTTTT	CASSRLQNTGELFF
TRBV20-1	13	many	TRBJ2-7	.	TGCAGTGCTAGAGTGGGCGGTCCCTACGAGCAGTACTTC	CSARVGGPYEQYF
TRBV14	16	many	TRBJ2-5	TRBD2	TGTGCCAGCAGCCAAGATCTCCCTAGCGGGGGCGAGACCCAGTACTTC	CASSQDLPSGGETQYF
TRBV9	16	.	TRBJ1-1	.	TGTGCCAGCAGCGTAGGATCCGGACAGATGGGGCTTGGGGCTTTCTTT	CASSVGSGQMGLGAFF
TRBV19	14	.	TRBJ1-5	TRBD1	TGTGCCAGTAGTATGGACAGGGTAGGCCAGCCCCAGCATTTT	CASSMDRVGQPQHF
TRBV28	15	few	TRBJ2-2	TRBD1	TGTGCCAGCAAGACAGGGACAGTTTCCACCGGGGAGCTGTTTTTT	CASKTGTVSTGELFF
TRBV28	16	many	TRBJ2-1	.	TGTGCCAGCAGTACGCCGTGGGAGAGCTCCTACAATGAGCAGTTCTTC	CASSTPWESSYNEQFF
TRBV3-1	16	.	TRBJ2-4	.	TGTGCCAGCAGCCAAGAGGCCCAGTTAGCCAAAAACATTCAGTACTTC	CASSQEAQLAKNIQYF
TRBV7-9	14	many	TRBJ2-3	.	TGTGCCAGCAGCTTACCGGACAGCACAGATACGCAGTATTTT	CASSLPDSTDTQYF
TRBV28	18	many	TRBJ2-7	.	TGTGCCAGCAGACCCCATGGGATTCCCGAGGGGAGAGCCTACGAGCAGTACTTC	CASRPHGIPEGRAYEQYF
TRBV5-1	14	.	TRBJ2-3	TRBD1	TGCGCCAGCTTCCGGGACAGGGGCACAGATACGCAGTATTTT	CASFRDRGTDTQYF
TRBV28	13	.	TRBJ2-2	.	TGTGCCAGCAGTTCACCACACACCGGGGAGCTGTTTTTT	CASSSPHTGELFF
TRBV12-3/TRBV12-4	14	.	TRBJ2-7	.	TGTGCCAGCAGTCTAGGGTATGGGACCTACGAGCAGTACTTC	CASSLGYGTYEQYF
TRBV6-5	14	few	TRBJ2-5	.	TGTGCCAGCAGTTACTCGCCAGGAGAAGAGACCCAGTACTTC	CASSYSPGEETQYF
TRBV2	15	.	TRBJ2-3	TRBD1	TGTGCCAGCAGTACCAGACAGGGTAGCACAGATACGCAGTATTTT	CASSTRQGSTDTQYF
TRBV27	11	few	TRBJ2-2	.	TGTGCCAGCAGGGGTCGGGGGGAGCTGTTTTTT	CASRGRGELFF
TRBV6-6	13	.	TRBJ1-2	.	TGTGCCAGCAGTCTTGGGCCCACCTATGGCTACACCTTC	CASSLGPTYGYTF
TRBV5-4	16	few	TRBJ2-3	TRBD1	TGTGCCAGCAGCTTGGGGACAGGGGGTTTCACAGATACGCAGTATTTT	CASSLGTGGFTDTQYF
TRBV5-4	18	few	TRBJ1-1	TRBD1	TGTGCCAGCAGCTTAGTATCGGCTCCGGGACAGACGAACACTGAAGCTTTCTTT	CASSLVSAPGQTNTEAFF
TRBV5-1	15	.	TRBJ2-1	TRBD1	TGCGCCACCGCCAGGACAGGGGGCGTTTACAATGAGCAGTTCTTC	CATARTGGVYNEQFF
TRBV7-2	17	many	TRBJ1-6	TRBD1	TGTGCCAGCAGCCACGGGGACAGGGGGACCTATAATTCACCCCTCCACTTT	CASSHGDRGTYNSPLHF
TRBV11-2	14	many	TRBJ1-1	.	TGTGCCAGCAGCTTGGTTGTGGGGAACACTGAAGCTTTCTTT	CASSLVVGNTEAFF
TRBV9	13	many	TRBJ1-1	.	TGTGCCAGCAGCCCCAGCCCGAAGCCTGAAGCTTTCTTT	CASSPSPKPEAFF
TRBV11-2	14	.	TRBJ2-7	.	TGTGCCAGCAGCGGGACCTCAAGCTCCTACGAGCAGTACTTC	CASSGTSSSYEQYF
TRBV20-1	13	many	TRBJ2-1	.	TGCAGTGCTAGCTCCGGCCCGGGGAATGAGCAGTTCTTC	CSASSGPGNEQFF
TRBV28	20	few	TRBJ2-6	.	TGTGCCAGCACCGGAGCGGGGGCCGGGACAGGCAACTCTGGGGCCAACGTCCTGACTTTC	CASTGAGAGTGNSGANVLTF
TRBV29-1	13	few	TRBJ2-1	.	TGCAGCGTTCGCAGGGGCTCCTACAATGAGCAGTTCTTC	CSVRRGSYNEQFF
TRBV12-3/TRBV12-4	12	few	TRBJ2-2	.	TGTGCCAGCAGTTTTTTCACCGGGGAGCTGTTTTTT	CASSFFTGELFF
TRBV5-1	13	.	TRBJ1-6	.	TGCGCCAGCAGCTTCGAGGGTCCAAGACCCCTCCACTTT	CASSFEGPRPLHF
TRBV6-6	12	many	TRBJ2-5	.	TGTGCCAGCAACAGGGTACAAGAGACCCAGTACTTC	CASNRVQETQYF
TRBV29-1	13	many	TRBJ2-3	.	TGCAGCGTTGCCACCCTAAACACAGATACGCAGTATTTT	CSVATLNTDTQYF
TRBV24-1	17	.	TRBJ2-1	TRBD1	TGTGCCACCAGTGATTCCACGGGGCAGGGGGTATACAATGAGCAGTTCTTC	CATSDSTGQGVYNEQFF
TRBV12-3/TRBV12-4	15	many	TRBJ2-3	.	TGTGCCAGCAGTCAGAAGGGGTACCCCACAGATACGCAGTATTTT	CASSQKGYPTDTQYF
TRBV25-1	12	.	TRBJ1-1	.	TGTGCCAGCAGTGGGAGGACGGTTGAAGCTTTCTTT	CASSGRTVEAFF
TRBV6-5	13	few	TRBJ2-5	.	TGTGCCAGCAGTTACGGTTTAAGGGAGACCCAGTACTTC	CASSYGLRETQYF
TRBV11-3	15	.	TRBJ2-3	TRBD2	TGTGCCAGCAGCTCTACTAGCGCCCGCACAGATACGCAGTATTTT	CASSSTSARTDTQYF
TRBV20-1	15	few	TRBJ2-5	.	TGCAGTGCTCATCCCCCCTCCGGGGTCCGGGAGACCCAGTACTTC	CSAHPPSGVRETQYF
TRBV6-1	13	.	TRBJ2-7	.	TGTGCCAGCAGTAGGGAGCTGAGGTACGAGCAGTACTTC	CASSRELRYEQYF
TRBV9	17	many	TRBJ1-4	TRBD1	TGTGCCAGCAGCGTAAATACAGGGGGAGCAACTAATGAAAAACTGTTTTTT	CASSVNTGGATNEKLFF
TRBV10-1	15	many	TRBJ2-1	.	TGCGCCAGCAGGGACTCCTCTAGCTCCTACAATGAGCAGTTCTTC	CASRDSSSSYNEQFF
TRBV7-2	12	few	TRBJ1-2	TRBD1	TGTGCCAGAAGAGGGGGCGACTATGGCTACACCTTC	CARRGGDYGYTF
TRBV7-8	14	.	TRBJ2-1	.	TGTGCCAGCAGCCTCGGGACTGCCTCGGATGAGCAGTTCTTC	CASSLGTASDEQFF
TRBV5-4	17	.	TRBJ2-1	.	TGTGCCAGCAGCTTGTACGTAACTCGGAGCTCCTACAATGAGCAGTTCTTC	CASSLYVTRSSYNEQFF
TRBV6-1	13	.	TRBJ2-1	.	TGTGCCAGCACAGCGGGCAGAGGCTATGAGCAGTTCTTC	CASTAGRGYEQFF
TRBV2	14	.	TRBJ2-7	.	TGTGCCAGCAAAGGGGACGCCCACAATTACGAGCAGTACTTC	CASKGDAHNYEQYF